These 31 T cell receptor beta chains were sequenced from one sample in a study of OX40 agonist ivuxolimab in advanced cancers. Libraries were prepared by immunoSEQ multiplex PCR; TCRdb keeps only in-frame clonotypes and omits some of them. Among around 39,000 clones listed, less than 90% were seen once. The sequenced sample was CD4+ or CD8+ T cells sorted from blood, obtained in a trial of the OX40 agonist ivuxolimab. The source of these receptors is an adult with an advanced solid tumor such as melanoma, head and neck, liver or kidney cancer.

The chain joins TRBV25-1 to TRBJ2-1; 7 nucleotides match TRBD1. V dropped 6 bases and J dropped 3; count of bases not matched to a gene: 2. Germline V CDR1 and CDR2: MGHDK, SYGVNS. This CDR3 spans 13 amino acids. The CDR3 sequence: CASRGQLYNEQFF. The DNA of the CDR3 is TGTGCCAGCAGGGGACAGCTCTACAATGAGCAGTTCTTC.

The gene calls are TRBV7-3 and TRBJ2-5; 14 nucleotides agree with TRBD2. There are 16 residues in the CDR3. Per germline, CDR1 SGHTA and CDR2 FQGTGA. Germline trimming cut 4 bases from V and 5 bases from J; bases unmatched to any gene: 6. CDR3 protein: CASSWGLAGVGETQYF. The CDR3 DNA reads TGTGCCAGCAGCTGGGGACTAGCGGGAGTGGGGGAGACCCAGTACTTC.

The chain uses TRBV7-2 and TRBJ2-5, with 7 nucleotides matching TRBD2. The CDR3 has 15 amino acids. V shed 1 base, J shed 6 bases, and the junction held 8 bases outside the gene matches. CDR1 SGHTA and CDR2 FQGNSA come from the germline V gene. In DNA form, the CDR3 reads TGTGCCAGCAGCTTAGGGGGAGGGGAAAGGAAGACCCAGTACTTC. Amino acid sequence: CASSLGGGERKTQYF.

The chain combines TRBV28 with TRBJ2-1, with D tentatively TRBD2 (6 bases). Germline V gene data show CDR1 as MDHEN and CDR2 as SYDVKM. The CDR3 loop spans 15 amino acids. V was trimmed by 6 bases and J by 2 bases, leaving 14 bases between them. CDR3 in DNA: TGTGCCAGCAGCCCCCAACGGGGGACCTACAATGAGCAGTTCTTC. Its protein product is CASSPQRGTYNEQFF.

This chain links TRBV4-1 with TRBJ2-5; 7 positions match TRBD1. Trimming took 3 bases from V and 5 from J; bases not matched to a gene: 9. This CDR3 contains 15 residues. CDR1 MGHRA and CDR2 YSYEKL come from the germline V gene. CDR3 loop: CASSQFGQAGETQYF. CDR3 bases: TGCGCCAGCAGCCAGTTTGGACAGGCTGGGGAGACCCAGTACTTC.

The chain carries TRBV2 and TRBJ1-2; D unresolved. This CDR3 contains 13 residues. Trimming stripped 3 bases from V and 0 bases from J, with 5 bases between. The germline CDR1 and CDR2 sequences are SNHLY and FYNNEI. CDR3 in amino acids: CASSDAPNYGYTF. CDR3 nucleotide sequence: TGTGCCAGCAGTGACGCTCCTAACTATGGCTACACCTTC. Full variable domain (missing parts from reference TRBV2 and TRBJ1-2): EPEVTQTPSHQVTQMGQEVILRCVPISNHLYFYWYRQILGQKVEFLVSFYNNEISEKSEIFDDQFSVERPDGSNFTLKIRSTKLEDSAMYFCASSDAPNYGYTFGSGTRLTVV.

The genes are TRBV11-2 and TRBJ2-2; D is possibly TRBD1 or TRBD2 (6 bases each). Trimming left V 7 bases short and J 2 bases short, with 20 bases between. Looked up from germline, CDR1 is SGHAT and CDR2 is FQNNGV. The CDR3 length is 17 residues. The CDR3 nucleotides are TGTGCCAGCAACGTACTCCGGTGGGGGGCAAACACCGGGGAGCTGTTTTTT. Translated: CASNVLRWGANTGELFF.

V is TRBV5-1 and J is TRBJ2-2, with D unclear. Germline V lookup: CDR1 SGHRS, CDR2 YFSETQ. The CDR3 runs 16 residues. The germline V and J ends were trimmed by 0 bases and 2 bases, with 11 bases remaining between them. The CDR3 DNA is TGCGCCAGCAGCTTGGAGGCAGCAGGTAACACCGGGGAGCTGTTTTTT. Translation gives CASSLEAAGNTGELFF.

V is TRBV5-6 and J is TRBJ2-7; D ambiguous. CDR3 size: 13 residues. The germline gives CDR1 SGHDT, CDR2 YYEEEE. Trimming stripped 2 bases from V and 5 bases from J, with 11 bases between. This CDR3 is CASSFRVLNEQYF. CDR3 nucleotide sequence: TGTGCCAGCAGCTTTAGGGTTCTAAACGAGCAGTACTTC. Using reference TRBV5-6 and TRBJ2-7 for the parts outside the CDR3, the full variable domain is DAGVTQSPTHLIKTRGQQVTLRCSPKSGHDTVSWYQQALGQGPQFIFQYYEEEERQRGNFPDRFSGHQFPNYSSELNVNALLLGDSALYLCASSFRVLNEQYFGPGTRLTVT.

This chain uses TRBV9 with TRBJ2-6; 7 nucleotides align to TRBD1. Germline-derived CDR1 and CDR2 are SGDLS and YYNGEE. V trimming: 6 bases; J trimming: 4 bases; junction bases outside the gene matches: 16. The CDR3 spans 18 residues. CDR3 loop: CASTHNWDRPKGANVLTF. DNA of the CDR3: TGTGCCAGCACACACAACTGGGACAGACCGAAAGGGGCCAACGTCCTGACTTTC.

For the CDR3, the DNA is TGTGCCAGTAGTATCCTACAGGGGGAGCGCAATCAGCCCCAGCATTTT. It specifies CASSILQGERNQPQHF. The chain combines TRBV19 with TRBJ1-5, with TRBD1 matching 8 bases. V lost 3 bases, J lost 2 bases, and 6 bases stayed unmatched. Germline lookup yields CDR1 LNHDA and CDR2 SQIVND (reference sequence). The CDR3 is 16 amino acids.

The chain joins TRBV19 to TRBJ2-7; unclear D gene. Germline V gene data show CDR1 as LNHDA and CDR2 as SQIVND (reference sequence). V dropped 4 bases and J dropped 2 bases, with 15 bases sitting between them. The CDR3 is 15 amino acids. CDR3: CASSKLEAATYEQYF. As DNA, the CDR3 is TGTGCCAGTAGTAAACTGGAAGCAGCCACCTACGAGCAGTACTTC.

This chain connects TRBV2 to TRBJ2-5; TRBD1 aligns across 12 bases. V gave up 5 bases and J gave up 7 bases; unmatched junction bases: 5. CDR3 length: 14 residues. The germline V gene has CDR1 SNHLY and CDR2 FYNNEI. The CDR3 coding sequence is TGTGCCAGCAGTATTGGGACAGGGGGCGCGACCCAGTACTTC. Translated: CASSIGTGGATQYF.

The J gene is TRBJ2-4, the V gene TRBV21-1; the listed D gene, TRBD1, was not tested against the DNA. TRBV21-1 is a known pseudogene. The CDR3 totals 17 residues. The CDR3, as DNA: TGTGCCAGCAGCAAAGGACAGGGGGATCGAGCCAAAAACATTCAGTACTTC. This codes for CASSKGQGDRAKNIQYF.

The chain has TRBV5-1 and TRBJ2-7; no definite D call. The CDR3 totals 12 residues. Trimming took 0 bases from V and 6 from J, leaving 7 bases between them. Germline CDR1 SGHRS, CDR2 YFSETQ. The CDR3 region is CASSLEAGEQYF. The CDR3 DNA follows: TGCGCCAGCAGCTTGGAGGCAGGCGAGCAGTACTTC.

The CDR3 DNA sequence: TGCGCCAGCAGCTACGACAGAACAGGTGAAAAACTGTTTTTT. Residues: CASSYDRTGEKLFF. This rearrangement joins TRBV5-1 to TRBJ1-4; a weak D match, TRBD1 (5 bases). The CDR3 runs to 14 residues. Germline V lookup: CDR1 SGHRS, CDR2 YFSETQ. With 3 bases removed from V and 7 bases from J, the gap between germline ends came to 13 bases.

The chain is built from TRBV13 and TRBJ2-4; D not certain. Germline V gives CDR1 PRHDT, CDR2 FYEKMQ (reference sequence). CDR3 size: 14 residues. V lost 2 bases and J 3 bases, leaving 8 bases between the germline ends. For the CDR3, the DNA is TGTGCCAGCAGCTTACGCCTTCTCAAAAACATTCAGTACTTC. It codes for CASSLRLLKNIQYF.

The chain employs TRBV10-3 and TRBJ2-7, with TRBD2 as a possible D gene (6 bases). This CDR3 has 15 amino acids. The V and J ends lost 0 bases and 2 bases respectively, with 11 bases between them. Germline V gives CDR1 ENHRY, CDR2 SYGVKD. The CDR3 loop reads CAISESTGATYEQYF. Written as DNA, the CDR3 is TGTGCCATCAGTGAGTCGACGGGAGCGACCTACGAGCAGTACTTC.

The rearrangement joins TRBV5-1 to TRBJ2-7, with D tentatively TRBD1 (6 bases). This CDR3 has 15 amino acids. Germline values: CDR1 SGHRS, CDR2 YFSETQ. Trimming stripped 0 bases from V and 3 bases from J, with 13 bases between. CDR3 bases: TGCGCCAGCAGCTTGGGGACAGTGGTTGGCTACGAGCAGTACTTC. It specifies CASSLGTVVGYEQYF.

This chain joins TRBV6-1 and TRBJ1-3; TRBD1 might be the D (6 bases). The CDR3 is 13 amino acids. V shed 9 bases and J shed 3 bases, with 12 bases lying between them. Germline V gene sequence: CDR1 MNHNS, CDR2 SASEGT. CDR3: CASRQAYGNTIYF. The CDR3 nucleotides are TGTGCCAGTAGACAGGCCTATGGAAACACCATATATTTT.

The chain carries TRBV5-4 and TRBJ2-7; D remains ambiguous. Deletions cut 2 bases from V and 2 bases from J, with 5 bases between. This CDR3 comprises 12 residues. Germline V gene sequence: CDR1 SGHNT, CDR2 YYREEE (reference sequence). This CDR3 is CASSFEPYEQYF. The CDR3 DNA follows: TGTGCCAGCAGCTTTGAACCCTACGAGCAGTACTTC.

The J gene is TRBJ2-7, the V gene TRBV7-9; unclear D gene. The CDR3 is made up of 12 amino acids. The germline gives CDR1 SEHNR, CDR2 FQNEAQ (reference sequence). Trimming shortened V by 8 bases and J by 5 bases, and 13 bases separated the two germline ends. The CDR3 DNA is TGTGCCAGCGCCTTGGTTTCCCACGAGCAGTACTTC. It is translated as CASALVSHEQYF.

CDR3 in amino acids: CASSHGVILWTSGNEQFF. In DNA form, the CDR3 reads TGTGCCAGCAGCCACGGAGTAATTTTATGGACTAGCGGTAATGAGCAGTTCTTC. This rearrangement joins TRBV14 to TRBJ2-1; 10 nucleotides match TRBD2. Germline assignment: CDR1 SGHDN and CDR2 FVKESK. The CDR3 loop spans 18 amino acids. J gave up 7 bases and V 3 bases, and 15 bases lay outside the gene matches.

The count of this clone is one. The chain uses TRBV5-1 and TRBJ2-7, with 10 positions matching TRBD1. Germline-derived CDR1 and CDR2 are SGHRS and YFSETQ. The CDR3 extends over 16 amino acids. J lost 5 bases, V lost 3 bases, and 11 bases had no gene match. The CDR3: CASSSDPGQGNNEQYF. The CDR3 DNA reads TGCGCCAGCAGCTCCGACCCGGGACAGGGGAACAACGAGCAGTACTTC.

The chain has TRBV30 and TRBJ1-2; 10 positions match TRBD1. V trimming: 4 bases; J trimming: 8 bases; junction bases outside the gene matches: 22. Germline loops: CDR1 GTSNPN, CDR2 SVGIG (reference sequence). This CDR3 has 18 residues. CDR3 sequence reads: CAWTPTGTGVYGRGGYTF. The CDR3 coding sequence is TGTGCCTGGACCCCAACCGGGACAGGGGTATATGGCCGCGGCGGCTACACCTTC.

The V and J genes are TRBV5-4 and TRBJ2-1, with D perhaps assigned TRBD1 or TRBD2 (6 bases each). The germline V gene encodes CDR1 SGHNT and CDR2 YYREEE (reference sequence). The CDR3 extends over 16 amino acids. Trimming pared 1 base from V and 0 bases from J, leaving 11 bases between. The CDR3 coding sequence is TGTGCCAGCAGCTTGATACAGGGAGGCTCCTACAATGAGCAGTTCTTC. Its protein product is CASSLIQGGSYNEQFF.

About this clone itself: Other nucleotide sequences in the sample specify the same CDR3. The rearrangement links TRBV7-9 to TRBJ2-5; 7 bases align to TRBD1. In germline, CDR1 is SEHNR, CDR2 FQNEAQ (reference sequence). CDR3 length equals 13 residues. V gave up 5 bases and J gave up 5 bases; unmatched junction bases: 5. CDR3: CASSLDRAETQYF. The DNA of the CDR3 is TGTGCCAGCAGCCTCGACAGGGCCGAGACCCAGTACTTC.

V is TRBV6-5 and J is TRBJ2-7; the D gene is possibly TRBD2 (7 bases). V gave up 3 bases and J gave up 3 bases, with 12 bases separating them. Germline V gene data show CDR1 as MNHEY and CDR2 as SVGAGI. This CDR3 is built from 14 residues. The CDR3 protein is CASSYGRGGYEQYF. The CDR3 nucleotides read TGTGCCAGCAGTTATGGTAGGGGGGGCTACGAGCAGTACTTC.

The V gene is TRBV28, the J gene TRBJ1-2, with a weak D call TRBD1 (5 bases). Trimming shortened V by 1 base and J by 8 bases, and 17 bases separated the two germline ends. Germline CDR1 is MDHEN and CDR2 is SYDVKM. This CDR3 has 15 amino acids. CDR3 in amino acids: CASSLYQGGGNGYTF. In DNA form, the CDR3 reads TGTGCCAGCAGTTTATATCAAGGTGGGGGGAACGGCTACACCTTC.

V gene TRBV7-6 combines with J gene TRBJ2-3; D might be TRBD1 (7 bases). The CDR3 totals 15 residues. The V and J ends lost 2 bases and 5 bases respectively, with 14 bases between them. Germline V gives CDR1 SGHVS, CDR2 FNYEAQ. CDR3 sequence reads: CASSLSEGAGDTQYF. DNA for the CDR3: TGTGCCAGCAGCTTATCGGAGGGGGCAGGAGATACGCAGTATTTT.

V and J are TRBV5-6 and TRBJ2-3; 8 nucleotides line up with TRBD2. Trimming took 0 bases from V and 3 from J; bases not matched to a gene: 3. The CDR3 is 15 amino acids. The V gene's germline CDR1 is SGHDT and CDR2 YYEEEE. CDR3 sequence: CASSLGGGFTDTQYF. Written as DNA, the CDR3 is TGTGCCAGCAGCTTGGGCGGGGGGTTTACAGATACGCAGTATTTT.